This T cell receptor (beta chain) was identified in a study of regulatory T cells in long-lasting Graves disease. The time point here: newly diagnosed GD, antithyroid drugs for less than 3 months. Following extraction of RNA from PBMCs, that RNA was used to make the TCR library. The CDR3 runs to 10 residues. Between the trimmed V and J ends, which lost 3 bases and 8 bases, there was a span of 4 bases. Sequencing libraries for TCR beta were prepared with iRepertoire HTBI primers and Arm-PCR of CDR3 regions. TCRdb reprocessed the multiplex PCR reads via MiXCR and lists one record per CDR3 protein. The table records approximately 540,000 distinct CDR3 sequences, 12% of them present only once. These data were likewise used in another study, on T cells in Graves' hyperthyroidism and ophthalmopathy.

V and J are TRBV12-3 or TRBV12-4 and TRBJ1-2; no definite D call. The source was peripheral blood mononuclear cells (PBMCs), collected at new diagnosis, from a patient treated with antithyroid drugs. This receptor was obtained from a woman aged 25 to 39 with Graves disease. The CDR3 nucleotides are TGTGCCAGCAGTTTCGTGGGCTACACCTTC. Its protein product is CASSFVGYTF.